This paragraph covers one T cell receptor beta chain sequence. Patients at the Seattle site were enrolled during active infection and followed longitudinally. Only in-frame clones appear in the TCRdb table, and some are missing; sequencing was by immunoSEQ multiplex PCR. The sample holds almost 300,000 clones, 89% seen once. The sample belongs to a study of blood T cell repertoires in COVID-19. Turning to the study itself: Collection of acute and convalescent COVID-19 samples took place in the United States, Italy and Spain.

V gave up 4 bases and J gave up 4 bases; unmatched junction bases: 4. This CDR3 has 14 amino acids. Germline loops: CDR1 MNHEY, CDR2 SMNVEV (reference sequence). The sequenced sample consisted of peripheral blood. The chain carries TRBV27 and TRBJ1-5, with 7 bases that match TRBD1. The source is a young woman with COVID-19, enrolled during active disease. The CDR3 bases are TGTGCCAGCAGTTCCACAGGGGCGAATCAGCCCCAGCATTTT. This translates into CASSSTGANQPQHF.